This record covers a single TCR beta chain. The antigen remains unidentified. Trimming left V 5 bases short and J 2 bases short, with 13 bases between. The CDR3 is 14 amino acids. The V gene's germline CDR1 is SGHAT and CDR2 FQDESV (reference sequence). CD45RA+ naive and CD45RA-negative memory subsets were separated from CD4+ cells. The source of the sample is a study of shared clonotypes between healthy human individuals. Study observations and caveats: As a rule, naive subsets had a larger estimated richness than memory subsets.

Method: immunoSEQ multiplex PCR; TCRdb's copy keeps in-frame clones and lacks some. The table records over 2 million clones, 85% to 95% of them present only once. This clonotype originated in a man younger than 35 in good health. Some clones in this sample may be carry-over from other donors' samples. J is TRBJ2-7 and V is TRBV11-1; weak D call: TRBD2 (6 bases). What was sequenced was naive CD4+ T cells from PBMCs. As to subset: CD45RA+ positively selected. CDR3 in DNA: TGTGCCAGCAGCCAGAGGCGGGGACCCTACGAGCAGTACTTC. This gives the protein CASSQRRGPYEQYF.